A selection of T cell receptor beta chains follows, all from one sample in a study of cytomegalovirus exposure and HLA in healthy donors. TCRdb's copy holds only in-frame clones and misses some; the assay was immunoSEQ multiplex PCR. This repertoire shows tens of thousands of clones, roughly 76% found once; its top ten account for approximately 9.4%. Sequenced input: PBMCs. The origin of the receptors is a woman aged 40 to 50 in good health and CMV-seronegative. The CDR3 runs from the conserved cysteine through the conserved F or W. D genes are given only for firm matches. The size of a clone is reported for some rows only, either as once, few or many, or as a class for expanded clones.

D gene,CDR3 length,V gene,clone size,J gene,CDR3 DNA,CDR3 protein
.,14,TRBV6-4,.,TRBJ1-2,TGTGCCAGCAGTGAGCGAGTCAGGAACTATGGCTACACCTTC,CASSERVRNYGYTF
.,15,TRBV6-5,.,TRBJ1-1,TGTGCCAGCAGTTACGAGGCAGGGGTGAACACTGAAGCTTTCTTT,CASSYEAGVNTEAFF
TRBD1,15,TRBV7-9,.,TRBJ1-4,TGTGCCAGCAGCCCCCGTCGACAGGGCGAAGAAAAACTGTTTTTT,CASSPRRQGEEKLFF
TRBD2,15,TRBV5-4,.,TRBJ2-5,TGTGCCAGCAGCTTGGAGCGGGGGGTTCAAGAGACCCAGTACTTC,CASSLERGVQETQYF
TRBD1,15,TRBV18,.,TRBJ1-4,TGTGCCAGCTCACTTTACCAGGGGGCGGAAGAAAAACTGTTTTTT,CASSLYQGAEEKLFF
.,17,TRBV5-1,.,TRBJ1-2,TGCGCCAGCAGCTCGGGGGGCGGAGGCGGAAGCGGGAATGGCTACACCTTC,CASSSGGGGGSGNGYTF
TRBD2,14,TRBV27,.,TRBJ2-3,TGTGCCAGCAGTTCGTGGGGGGGTACAGATACGCAGTATTTT,CASSSWGGTDTQYF
TRBD1,13,TRBV7-9,.,TRBJ2-5,TGTGCCAGCAAGGGACAGGGGGCTGAGACCCAGTACTTC,CASKGQGAETQYF
.,15,TRBV7-6,.,TRBJ2-5,TGTGCCAGCAGCTCGCGCGGGCCAAGGGCTGAGACCCAGTACTTC,CASSSRGPRAETQYF
.,14,TRBV5-4,.,TRBJ2-3,TGTGCCAGCGGTTCTGTAGGGGTTCCAGATACGCAGTATTTT,CASGSVGVPDTQYF
.,15,TRBV7-2,.,TRBJ2-1,TGTGCCAGCACTCGCGCCCTTAGCTCCTACAATGAGCAGTTCTTC,CASTRALSSYNEQFF
.,15,TRBV5-1,.,TRBJ2-1,TGCGCCAGCAGCTTGGGAACTAGTTCAGGCAATGAGCAGTTCTTC,CASSLGTSSGNEQFF
TRBD1,15,TRBV5-1,.,TRBJ2-2,TGCGCCAGCAGCCAGGGGACAGACAACACCGGGGAGCTGTTTTTT,CASSQGTDNTGELFF
TRBD1,14,TRBV7-3,.,TRBJ2-1,TGTGCCAGCAGCCCAGGGGGCTCCTACAATGAGCAGTTCTTC,CASSPGGSYNEQFF
TRBD1,15,TRBV6-5,.,TRBJ1-4,TGTGCCAGCAGTCCAGACAGGGGGAAAAATGAAAAACTGTTTTTT,CASSPDRGKNEKLFF
TRBD1,14,TRBV27,.,TRBJ2-3,TGTGCCAGCAGTCTCCGGCAGGGGGCAGATACGCAGTATTTT,CASSLRQGADTQYF
.,14,TRBV25-1,.,TRBJ1-2,TGTGCCACCTCAGGGCGGACCTTCCCCTATGGCTACACCTTC,CATSGRTFPYGYTF
TRBD1,15,TRBV6-5,.,TRBJ1-2,TGTGCCAGCAAGGGACAGCCTATACGAGGCTATGGCTACACCTTC,CASKGQPIRGYGYTF
.,13,TRBV5-1,.,TRBJ1-1,TGCGCCAGCAGCTTGGCTTCTAACACTGAAGCTTTCTTT,CASSLASNTEAFF
TRBD2,14,TRBV5-4,.,TRBJ2-2,TGTGCCAGCAGCTCGACTAGCGGGACCGGGGAGCTGTTTTTT,CASSSTSGTGELFF
.,16,TRBV5-1,.,TRBJ1-1,TGCGCCAGCAGCCCGGAACCTACAGGACTGAACACTGAAGCTTTCTTT,CASSPEPTGLNTEAFF
TRBD2,19,TRBV28,.,TRBJ2-5,TGTGCCAGCAGTTTAAGGAGGACTAGCGGGGGGTATACAGGAGAGACCCAGTACTTC,CASSLRRTSGGYTGETQYF
TRBD1,13,TRBV6-5,.,TRBJ1-2,TGTGCCAGCAGTCCCGACAGGGGCTATGGCTACACCTTC,CASSPDRGYGYTF
TRBD1,15,TRBV7-2,.,TRBJ2-7,TGTGCCAGCAGCTCAGGACAGGCTAGAGTATACGAGCAGTACTTC,CASSSGQARVYEQYF
TRBD1,15,TRBV5-8,.,TRBJ2-3,TGTGCCAGCAGCCCCGACAGGGAATGGGCCGATACGCAGTATTTT,CASSPDREWADTQYF
.,14,TRBV4-1,.,TRBJ2-1,TGCGCCAGCAGCCCCCAGGGAACCTACAATGAGCAGTTCTTC,CASSPQGTYNEQFF
TRBD2,15,TRBV28,.,TRBJ2-4,TGTGCCAGCAGTTCCCCCGACGGGGGGTTATACATTCAGTACTTC,CASSSPDGGLYIQYF
TRBD1,15,TRBV4-2,medium-sized,TRBJ2-6,TGTGCCAGCAGCCCCGAAGACAGGGTGGCCAACGTCCTGACTTTC,CASSPEDRVANVLTF
.,13,TRBV5-6,.,TRBJ1-1,TGTGCCAGCAGCTTGAACATGAACACTGAAGCTTTCTTT,CASSLNMNTEAFF
.,14,TRBV6-1,.,TRBJ1-5,TGTGCCAGCAGTGACGGGTATAGCAATCAGCCCCAGCATTTT,CASSDGYSNQPQHF
.,16,TRBV9,.,TRBJ2-2,TGTGCCAGCAGCGTAGGTTTAGGGACTAACACCGGGGAGCTGTTTTTT,CASSVGLGTNTGELFF
.,16,TRBV4-3,.,TRBJ1-6,TGCGCCAGCAGCCAAGATCCCCAGGGGCCCAATTCACCCCTCCACTTT,CASSQDPQGPNSPLHF
.,12,TRBV29-1,.,TRBJ1-4,TGCAGCGTTGTAGACAGTGTTGAAAAACTGTTTTTT,CSVVDSVEKLFF
.,13,TRBV29-1,.,TRBJ2-3,TGCAGCGTCTTTGGGGGGAGCGCAGATACGCAGTATTTT,CSVFGGSADTQYF
.,14,TRBV19,.,TRBJ1-1,TGTGCCAGTAGTATGGGGACAATGAACACTGAAGCTTTCTTT,CASSMGTMNTEAFF
TRBD2,13,TRBV25-1,.,TRBJ2-3,TGTGCCAGCAGTGTCGGGGGGGCAGATACGCAGTATTTT,CASSVGGADTQYF
TRBD2,15,TRBV7-3,.,TRBJ2-1,TGTGCCAGCAGCTTAAGGGGGGGCTCCTACAATGAGCAGTTCTTC,CASSLRGGSYNEQFF
.,11,TRBV11-1,.,TRBJ2-5,TGTGCCAGCAGCTTAGACAGGCGGCAGTACTTC,CASSLDRRQYF
TRBD2,16,TRBV7-6,.,TRBJ2-5,TGTGCCAGCAGCCCTTCGGGGGGTTCCCTACCGGAGACCCAGTACTTC,CASSPSGGSLPETQYF
.,13,TRBV2,.,TRBJ1-3,TGTGCCAGCAGTGTCCGTTTAGGAAACACCATATATTTT,CASSVRLGNTIYF
.,15,TRBV7-3,.,TRBJ2-3,TGTGCCAGCAGCCCCTATAGCGGTAGCACAGATACGCAGTATTTT,CASSPYSGSTDTQYF
TRBD1,16,TRBV7-9,.,TRBJ2-2,TGTGCCAGCAGCCGGGGACAGGGATTTTACACCGGGGAGCTGTTTTTT,CASSRGQGFYTGELFF
TRBD2,15,TRBV2,.,TRBJ2-1,TGTGCCAGCAGTGATAGGGCTAGCGGGGGGGCCGGGCAGTTCTTC,CASSDRASGGAGQFF
TRBD2,16,TRBV6-8,.,TRBJ2-5,TGTGCCAGCAGTTACTCGACAACTAGCGGGCAAGAGACCCAGTACTTC,CASSYSTTSGQETQYF
.,14,TRBV7-9,.,TRBJ1-1,TGTGCCAGCAGCTCGCAGGGGCTTGTAACTGAAGCTTTCTTT,CASSSQGLVTEAFF
.,16,TRBV30,.,TRBJ2-7,TGTGCCTGGAGTGCCTCCCTGGGGGGTAATCTCCACGAGCAGTACTTC,CAWSASLGGNLHEQYF
TRBD1,15,TRBV7-9,.,TRBJ1-6,TGTGCCAGCAGCTTAGTGGGGACAGGGACCTCACCCCTCCACTTT,CASSLVGTGTSPLHF
TRBD1,15,TRBV4-1,.,TRBJ2-5,TGCGCCAGCAGCCAACCTGGGGACAGGAGGCGGACCCAGTACTTC,CASSQPGDRRRTQYF